Described below is a single T cell receptor beta chain sequence and its context. Its target is unknown. The sample belongs to a study of T cells in localized non-small cell lung cancer. General study findings and limits: The study found T cell clonality highest in uninvolved adjacent lung, above tumor.

Libraries were prepared by immunoSEQ multiplex PCR; TCRdb keeps only in-frame clonotypes and omits some of them. The data contain some 85,000 clones, around 82% of them singletons. The sequences come from PBMCs, collected before any cancer treatment. The TCR originated in a man between 35 and 75 years old with stage II squamous cell lung carcinoma.

CDR3 coding DNA: TGTGCCAGCAGTCCCAGTTCCGGGACAAGTTATGGCTACACCTTC. It specifies CASSPSSGTSYGYTF. The chain is built from TRBV28 and TRBJ1-2; TRBD1 might be the D (6 bases). This CDR3 comprises 15 residues. CDR1 and CDR2 (germline): MDHEN, SYDVKM. The germline V and J ends were trimmed by 5 bases and 5 bases, with 18 bases remaining between them.